The 17 T cell receptor beta chains presented below share a single source sample, sequenced in a study of cytomegalovirus exposure and HLA in healthy donors. The primer mix had 60 Vbeta and 13 Jbeta primers. The table came from immunoSEQ multiplex PCR; TCRdb's copy has only in-frame clones and leaves some out. This table holds roughly 70,000 clones, over 75% found once. Specimen: PBMCs. These receptors all stem from a woman aged 25 to 39 in good health and CMV-seropositive.

This chain uses TRBV9 with TRBJ2-1, with 13 bases identical to TRBD2. This CDR3 spans 19 amino acids. Germline assignment: CDR1 SGDLS and CDR2 YYNGEE. With 4 bases clipped from V and 0 bases from J, the junction kept 10 bases outside the gene matches. CDR3 in DNA: TGTGCCAGCAGCTTAACCGGGACTAGCGGGACTATCTCCTACAATGAGCAGTTCTTC. As protein: CASSLTGTSGTISYNEQFF.

The chain links TRBV4-1 to TRBJ2-7; TRBD2 agrees at 8 bases. CDR3 length: 15 amino acids. The ends lost 3 bases at V and 9 bases at J; junction bases unmatched: 13. Per the germline V gene, CDR1 is MGHRA and CDR2 is YSYEKL. CDR3 in amino acids: CASSHLGTREGVQYF. The DNA for the CDR3 is TGCGCCAGCAGCCACCTAGGGACTAGGGAGGGTGTGCAGTACTTC.

The gene calls are TRBV28 and TRBJ2-5; 9 bases fit TRBD2. The J call may be wrong; the DNA end is better matched by TRBJ2-7. CDR3 size: 16 residues. The germline CDR1 and CDR2 sequences are MDHEN and SYDVKM. CDR3 loop: CASSLEVAGESYEQYF. The CDR3 DNA follows: TGTGCCAGCAGTTTAGAGGTAGCGGGAGAATCCTACGAGCAGTACTTC.

The chain has TRBV7-9 and TRBJ2-3; D unresolved. The V gene lost 7 bases and the J gene lost 4 bases, with 12 bases spanning the gap. Germline V gene sequence: CDR1 SEHNR, CDR2 FQNEAQ (reference sequence). There are 13 residues in the CDR3. The CDR3 DNA follows: TGTGCCAGCACCCCCCCCGTCTCAGATACGCAGTATTTT. It specifies CASTPPVSDTQYF.

As to this clone: An end of the junction does not agree with germline; a read error may underlie this. The gene calls are TRBV15 and TRBJ2-5; TRBD2 agrees at 7 bases. Germline V CDR1 and CDR2: LNHNV, YYDKDF (reference sequence). The CDR3 covers 15 residues. DNA for the CDR3: TGTGCCACCAGCAGAGATCTAGCGGCTCGGGAGAGCCAGTACTTC. This gives the protein CATSRDLAARESQYF.

The sample holds a few counts of this clone. The rearrangement links TRBV9 to TRBJ2-7, with D unclear. In germline, CDR1 is SGDLS, CDR2 YYNGEE. The CDR3 spans 15 residues. The ends were cut back, 0 bases at V and 2 bases at J, with 12 bases in the middle. As DNA, the CDR3 is TGTGCCAGCAGCGTAGGAGGCGGATCGCCCTACGAGCAGTACTTC. Encoded protein: CASSVGGGSPYEQYF.

The sample holds one count of this clone. The gene calls are TRBV7-9 and TRBJ2-3; the match to TRBD2 covers 11 bases. The CDR3 consists of 16 residues. V lost 3 bases and J lost 1; bases outside the gene matches: 3. Germline-derived CDR1 and CDR2 are SEHNR and FQNEAQ (reference sequence). CDR3 loop: CASSLGLADRTDTQYF. DNA of the CDR3: TGTGCCAGCAGCTTGGGACTAGCGGACCGCACAGATACGCAGTATTTT.

This chain connects TRBV28 to TRBJ2-7, with 9 nucleotides matching TRBD2. Per germline, CDR1 MDHEN and CDR2 SYDVKM. J was trimmed by 2 bases and V by 2 bases; bases with no gene match: 4. CDR3 size: 15 residues. The CDR3: CASSLASGTAYEQYF. The DNA for the CDR3 is TGTGCCAGCAGTTTAGCTAGCGGGACTGCCTACGAGCAGTACTTC.

The chain uses TRBV30 and TRBJ2-1; D ambiguous. Deletions cut 3 bases from V and 12 bases from J, with 18 bases between. The CDR3 totals 13 residues. Germline lookup yields CDR1 GTSNPN and CDR2 SVGIG (reference sequence). The CDR3 here is CAWREAMVSGQFF. Here the CDR3 DNA reads TGTGCCTGGAGAGAAGCCATGGTTTCGGGGCAGTTCTTC.

Worth noting for this clone: The germline gene is not matched at one end of the junction; a read error may be the cause. The CDR3 DNA reads TGTGCCAGCACCCCTCGAGTCTCCCATAATTCACCCCTCCACTTT. This translates into CASTPRVSHNSPLHF. This sequence joins TRBV28 and TRBJ1-6, with D unresolved. The CDR3 has 15 amino acids. The V gene's germline CDR1 is MDHEN and CDR2 SYDVKM.

This CDR3 reads CASNDRGRYTGELFF. CDR3 nucleotide sequence: TGTGCCAGCAACGACAGGGGGCGGTACACCGGGGAGCTGTTTTTT. The chain is built from TRBV6-6 and TRBJ2-2; TRBD1 agrees at 10 bases. V lost 7 bases to trimming and J lost 3 bases; unmatched junction nucleotides: 5. Germline V gene sequence: CDR1 MNHNY, CDR2 SVGAGI (reference sequence). The CDR3 contains 15 residues.

This chain links TRBV10-2 with TRBJ1-4; TRBD1 agrees at 8 bases. The CDR3 has 17 residues. With 6 bases clipped from V and 8 bases from J, the junction kept 17 bases outside the gene matches. Germline-derived CDR1 and CDR2 are WSHSY and SAAADI. CDR3 sequence reads: CASSHNPGQGSGEKLFF. DNA for the CDR3: TGCGCCAGCAGCCACAACCCCGGACAGGGTAGCGGCGAAAAACTGTTTTTT.

This chain links TRBV2 with TRBJ2-5; 7 nucleotides align to TRBD1. Germline values: CDR1 SNHLY, CDR2 FYNNEI. Trimming cost V 3 bases and J 2 bases; bases outside gene matches: 9. The CDR3 spans 16 residues. The CDR3 nucleotides are TGTGCCAGCAGTGACACAGGACAGGCCCTACAAGAGACCCAGTACTTC. It is translated as CASSDTGQALQETQYF.

This clone has more than one count but fewer than ten. This rearrangement joins TRBV7-9 to TRBJ2-1; D gene unclear. Trimming took 10 bases from V and 4 from J, leaving 14 bases between them. The CDR3 spans 13 residues. Per germline, CDR1 SEHNR and CDR2 FQNEAQ (reference sequence). DNA for the CDR3: TGTGCCATCGAAATCGGCGGTTACAATGAGCAGTTCTTC. Translation gives CAIEIGGYNEQFF.

V usage is TRBV19 and J usage is TRBJ1-5; a possible D gene is TRBD1 (6 bases). Trimming took 5 bases from V and 6 from J, leaving 29 bases between them. This CDR3 has 19 amino acids. Germline V gives CDR1 LNHDA, CDR2 SQIVND (reference sequence). CDR3 sequence: CASSGNRQVNVLFRQPQHF. CDR3 DNA: TGTGCCAGTAGTGGTAACCGACAGGTTAACGTTCTTTTCCGTCAGCCCCAGCATTTT.

J is TRBJ2-1 and V is TRBV19; 11 nucleotides agree with TRBD2. Germline V gene data show CDR1 as LNHDA and CDR2 as SQIVND (reference sequence). J was trimmed by 4 bases and V by 4 bases; bases with no gene match: 3. This CDR3 comprises 15 residues. CDR3 sequence: CASSTGTSGYNEQFF. The CDR3 coding sequence is TGTGCCAGTAGTACCGGGACTAGCGGATACAATGAGCAGTTCTTC.

The chain carries TRBV6-5 and TRBJ1-3, with TRBD1 as a possible D gene (6 bases). Germline CDR1 reads MNHEY; CDR2 reads SVGAGI. The CDR3 length is 15 residues. Between the trimmed V and J ends, which lost 8 bases and 1 base, there was a span of 15 bases. This CDR3 is CASEEDSGSGNTIYF. CDR3 DNA: TGTGCCAGCGAAGAGGACAGCGGATCTGGAAACACCATATATTTT.